What follows describes a single TCR beta chain. The antigen this receptor binds is unknown. There are no base qualities to consult, and no much larger clone falls within one base. Healthy HIV-negative adults with no recently reported acute infections or vaccinations were included as donors. Every donor was a Caucasian adult residing in Nashville, Tennessee, USA. CD8 memory samples were composed of magnetically selected CD45RO+ cells combined with CCR7-negative CD45RA+ effector memory (TemRA) cells. Blood was collected by leukapheresis, and PBMCs were isolated by Ficoll-Histopaque density gradient centrifugation and then cryopreserved in liquid nitrogen vapor phase. Purity and quantity of every magnetically sorted T cell population were checked by analytical flow cytometry. From each sorted fraction, genomic DNA was isolated and quantified by UV absorbance on a Nanodrop 2000c. The CDR3, cysteine through phenylalanine, is 14 amino acids long. The DNA shown is the 42-base CDR3, in frame from base 1. V and J lose 2 bases and 5 bases, and a span of 12 bases separates them. The germline V gene gives CDR1 as MNHEY and CDR2 as SVGAGI.

This sample was included in a study of shared clonotypes between healthy human individuals (TCRdb year 2020). Background for the entire study: A couple of women and a few men aged 18 to 49 years were included in the cohort. For each donor, CD4 naive and CD4 memory were each given three plates, CD8 naive was given two plates, and CD8 memory was given one plate. To estimate repertoire size and how much clonotype sharing occurs between individuals, the study deeply sequenced the blood TCR repertoires of several healthy adults. To increase sequencing depth and limit assay-specific biases, different laboratories used diverse techniques to prepare libraries and sequence TCR repertoires. Between about 0.85 and 8.9 billion PBMCs per donor were obtained by leukapheresis.

Using the deep immunoSEQ assay, TCR CDR3 regions were amplified from genomic DNA by multiplex PCR. For each cell subset, the extracted genomic DNA was distributed evenly across all wells of several immunoSEQ 96-well plates, and each plate served as one replicate. For sorted subsets, about 200 ng genomic DNA, equal to some 28,000 T cell genomes, was loaded into each replicate PCR. Purified libraries were quantified with a Qubit 3.0 fluorometer, sized on a Bioanalyzer 2100, and re-quantified with the KAPA Library Quantification kit. Each immunoSEQ 96-well plate was sequenced on its own single-read 150-cycle Illumina NextSeq 550 flow cell. On the study's bioinformatics: Because the immunoSEQ output held only junctional sequences and lacked quality scores, the filtering could not match the filtering applied to full-length reads. Sequences were annotated with PyIR, a Python wrapper for IgBLAST v1.9, using IMGT germline references to assign V/J genes and CDR3. Reads with weak V/J assignments (E-value above 1e-6), missing CDR3, stop codons, out-of-frame junctions, or ambiguous translated residues were removed. A V3J clonotype was defined by an identical inferred V gene, J gene, and CDR3 amino acid sequence. The percentage overlap between two repertoires was calculated by dividing the number of shared unique clonotypes by the size of the smaller repertoire. Richness of each repertoire was evaluated using RTK rarefaction, the Chao1 estimator, and Recon v2.1 estimates of unobserved clonotypes. Generation probabilities were computed with OLGA for all TCRbeta clonotypes obtained by the gDNA method from a few donors. TCRdb's version of the immuneACCESS table is confined to in-frame rearrangements and falls short of the full clone set. An unresolved V gene accounts for under half of the shortfall where checked; the remainder is of unknown origin. V, J and clone size are those of that table, while D and trimming were read from the DNA. This sample has about 690,000 clones in its table, and around 91% of those were observed once. The top ten constitute around a third of the sample.

Study-wide conclusions, independent of this receptor: Pairwise subsampling indicated that sequencing depth was expected to affect the degree of clonotype sharing among donors. Rarefaction of sorted-subset datasets indicated incomplete sequencing despite the large sequencing depth. Compared with non-shared clonotypes, clonotypes shared by all four sorted-subset donors had higher generation probabilities. Larger estimated clonotype richness was generally found for naive subsets than for memory subsets. Because the study included a small number of donors, the genetic and exposure-history diversity represented was limited. Sampling was limited to blood, and TCR repertoires in tissue likely differ from TCR repertoires in blood. Roughly 5% of naive CD4, 3.5% of naive CD8, roughly 2.5% of memory CD4, and 0.35% to 0.5% of memory CD8 clonotypes were shared across a few donors.

Here the chain combines TRBV6-5 and TRBJ2-5; the D gene assignment is ambiguous. This clonotype was obtained from a man between 18 and 29 years old in good health. Some clones in this sample may be carry-over from other donors' samples. The sequenced material came from memory CD8+ T cells from PBMCs. The sample's cell subset or site label is to be understood as: CD45RO+ cells pooled with CCR7-negative TemRA cells. CDR3 loop: CASSYRRVGETQYF. The DNA sequence is given as TGTGCCAGCAGTTACCGACGGGTTGGGGAGACCCAGTACTTC.